The text below deals with one TCR beta chain. This sample stems from a study of PD-L1 blockade in urothelial cancer. Germline values: CDR1 SGHRS, CDR2 YFSETQ. Trimming cost V 3 bases and J 0 bases; bases outside gene matches: 10. This CDR3 comprises 17 residues. The protocol was immunoSEQ multiplex PCR, while the TCRdb copy is restricted to in-frame clones and leaves out a portion. The sample has approximately 79,000 clones; approximately 90% are singletons. Time point specified: peripheral blood 6 weeks after treatment start. Locally advanced or metastatic urothelial carcinoma affected the patients. The sequenced sample was PBMCs, obtained around atezolizumab (anti-PD-L1) treatment. The sequence was obtained from a woman of 80 years or more with urothelial cancer. The chain has TRBV5-1 and TRBJ2-3; TRBD2 matches 7 bases. In DNA form, the CDR3 reads TGCGCCAGCAGCTCGTCGGTGGGAGGGCCGAGCACAGATACGCAGTATTTT. This translates into CASSSSVGGPSTDTQYF. The full variable domain, its missing parts supplied by reference TRBV5-1 and TRBJ2-3, is KAGVTQTPRYLIKTRGQQVTLSCSPISGHRSVSWYQQTPGQGLQFLFEYFSETQRNKGNFPGRFSGRQFSNSRSEMNVSTLELGDSALYLCASSSSVGGPSTDTQYFGPGTRLTVL.